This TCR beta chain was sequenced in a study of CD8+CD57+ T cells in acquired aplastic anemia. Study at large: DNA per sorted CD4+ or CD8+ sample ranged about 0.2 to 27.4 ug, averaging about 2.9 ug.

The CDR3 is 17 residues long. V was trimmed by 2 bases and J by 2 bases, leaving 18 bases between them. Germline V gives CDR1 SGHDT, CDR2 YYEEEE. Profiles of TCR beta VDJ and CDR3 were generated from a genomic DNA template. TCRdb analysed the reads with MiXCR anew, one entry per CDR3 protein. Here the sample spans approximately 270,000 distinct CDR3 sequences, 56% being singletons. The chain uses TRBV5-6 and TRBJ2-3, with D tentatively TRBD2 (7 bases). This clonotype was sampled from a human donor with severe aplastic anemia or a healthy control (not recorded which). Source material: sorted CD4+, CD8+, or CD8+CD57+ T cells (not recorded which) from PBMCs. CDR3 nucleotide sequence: TGTGCCAGCAGCTTTGGGGGGGGGGCCCCCGACACAGATACGCAGTATTTT. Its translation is CASSFGGGAPDTDTQYF.